This TCR beta chain was recovered during a study of blood T cells in healthy people across ages. General study findings and limits: Whereas aged donors had fewer naive CD4+ cells, long-lived donors had more of them and higher diversity.

A few counts support this clonotype. No antigen is known for it. A second PCR, run for about 6 to 11 cycles, used a sample-barcoded 5' primer plus a J-beta primer mix. TCRdb itself ran the 5' RACE reads through MiXCR, one entry per CDR3 protein. The sample holds around 1,600,000 distinct CDR3 sequences; under 55% are singletons and the top ten take about 3.8%. Germline loops: CDR1 MDHEN, CDR2 SYDVKM. V lost 7 bases and J 3 bases, leaving 13 bases between the germline ends. CDR3 size: 13 residues. The sequencing input was blood. The V call is TRBV28, the J call TRBJ2-7; no definite D call. This TCR was recovered from a woman younger than 35 in good health. CDR3 bases: TGTGCCAGCACCCTTGGAGTTGACTACGAGCAGTACTTC. Its translation: CASTLGVDYEQYF. Using reference TRBV28 and TRBJ2-7 for the parts outside the CDR3, the full variable domain is DVKVTQSSRYLVKRTGEKVFLECVQDMDHENMFWYRQDPGLGLRLIYFSYDVKMKEKGDIPEGYSVSREKKERFSLILESASTNQTSMYLCASTLGVDYEQYFGPGTRLTVT.